Sequencing of this TCR beta chain was carried out in a study of yellow fever vaccine responses in identical twins. MiXCR was run by TCRdb on the RT-PCR reads, yielding one entry per CDR3 protein. Of fewer than 4,000 distinct CDR3 sequences in the sample, about 86% are singletons; the top ten hold about 4%. The study, taken as a whole, reports: Among the twins, the vaccine T cell response reportedly seemed partly convergent and partly personalized.

The CDR3 runs 18 residues. Germline V lookup: CDR1 SGHAT, CDR2 FQDESV (reference sequence). After removal of 5 bases from V and 0 bases from J, the junction contained 7 bases not matched to a gene. As concerns this clonotype: Its antigen is undetermined.

This sample comprised T cells from blood (PBMCs), unsorted or a sorted subset (not recorded which), obtained before or after yellow fever vaccination (not recorded which). The chain links TRBV11-1 to TRBJ2-3; 14 bases are shared with TRBD2. The TCR sequence derives from a woman between 18 and 29 years old who received the yellow fever vaccine. In nucleotides, the CDR3 is TGTGCCAGCAGCCCCGGGACTAGCGGGGGCACTAGCACAGATACGCAGTATTTT. Translated: CASSPGTSGGTSTDTQYF.